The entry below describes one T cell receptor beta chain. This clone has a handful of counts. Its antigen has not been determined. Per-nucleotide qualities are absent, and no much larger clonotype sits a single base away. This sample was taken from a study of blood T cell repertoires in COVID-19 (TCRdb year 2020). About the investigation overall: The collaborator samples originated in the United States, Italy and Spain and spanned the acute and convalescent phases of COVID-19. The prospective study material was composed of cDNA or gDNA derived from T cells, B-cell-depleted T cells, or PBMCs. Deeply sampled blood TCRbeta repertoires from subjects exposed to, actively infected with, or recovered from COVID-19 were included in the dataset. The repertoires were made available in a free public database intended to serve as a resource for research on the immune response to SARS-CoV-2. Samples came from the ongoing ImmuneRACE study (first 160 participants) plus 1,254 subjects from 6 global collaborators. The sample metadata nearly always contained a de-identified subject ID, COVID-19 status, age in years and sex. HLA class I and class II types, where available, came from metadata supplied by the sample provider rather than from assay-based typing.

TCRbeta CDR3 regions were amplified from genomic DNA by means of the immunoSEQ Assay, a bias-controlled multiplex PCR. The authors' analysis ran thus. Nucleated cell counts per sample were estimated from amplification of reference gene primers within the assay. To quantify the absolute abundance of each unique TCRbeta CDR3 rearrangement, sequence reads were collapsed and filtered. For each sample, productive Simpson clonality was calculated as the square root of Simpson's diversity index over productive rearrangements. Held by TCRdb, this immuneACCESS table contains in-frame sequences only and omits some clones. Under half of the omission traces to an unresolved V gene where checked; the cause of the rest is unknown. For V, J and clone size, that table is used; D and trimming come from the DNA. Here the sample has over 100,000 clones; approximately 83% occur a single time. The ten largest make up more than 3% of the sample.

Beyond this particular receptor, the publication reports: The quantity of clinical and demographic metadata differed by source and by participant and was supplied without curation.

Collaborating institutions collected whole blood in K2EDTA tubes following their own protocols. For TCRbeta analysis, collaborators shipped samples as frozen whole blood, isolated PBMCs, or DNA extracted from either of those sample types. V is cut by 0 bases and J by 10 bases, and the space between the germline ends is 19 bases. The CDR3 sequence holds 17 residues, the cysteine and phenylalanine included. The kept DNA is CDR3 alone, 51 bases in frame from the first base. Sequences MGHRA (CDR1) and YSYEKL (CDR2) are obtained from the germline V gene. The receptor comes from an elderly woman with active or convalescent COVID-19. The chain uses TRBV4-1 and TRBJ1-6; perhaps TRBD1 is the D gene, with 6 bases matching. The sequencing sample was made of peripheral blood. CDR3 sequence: CASSQDGSGRGYSPLHF. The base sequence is TGCGCCAGCAGCCAAGATGGGTCGGGCAGGGGTTACTCACCCCTCCACTTT.